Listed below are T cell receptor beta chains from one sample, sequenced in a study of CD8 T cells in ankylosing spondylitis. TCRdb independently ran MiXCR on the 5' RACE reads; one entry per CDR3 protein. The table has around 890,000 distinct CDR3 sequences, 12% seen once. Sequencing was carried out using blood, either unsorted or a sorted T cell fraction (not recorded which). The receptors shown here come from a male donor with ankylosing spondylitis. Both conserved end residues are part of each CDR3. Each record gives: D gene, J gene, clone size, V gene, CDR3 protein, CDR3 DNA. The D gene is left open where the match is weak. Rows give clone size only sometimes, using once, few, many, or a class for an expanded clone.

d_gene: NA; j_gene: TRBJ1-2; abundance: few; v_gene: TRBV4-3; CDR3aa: CASSQENRAQGYTF; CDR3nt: TGCGCCAGCAGCCAAGAAAACAGGGCTCAAGGCTACACCTTC
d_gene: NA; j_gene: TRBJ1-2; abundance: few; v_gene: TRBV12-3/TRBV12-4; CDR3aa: CASSLGRDYTF; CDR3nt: TGTGCCAGCAGTTTGGGGAGAGACTACACCTTC
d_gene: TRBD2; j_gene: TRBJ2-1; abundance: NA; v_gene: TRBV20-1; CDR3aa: CSAMTSGGASSYNEQFF; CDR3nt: TGCAGTGCTATGACTAGCGGGGGGGCAAGCTCCTACAATGAGCAGTTCTTC
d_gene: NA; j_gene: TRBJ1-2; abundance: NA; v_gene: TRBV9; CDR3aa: CASSVAPGSGYGYTF; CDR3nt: TGTGCCAGCAGCGTAGCTCCCGGGAGCGGCTATGGCTACACCTTC
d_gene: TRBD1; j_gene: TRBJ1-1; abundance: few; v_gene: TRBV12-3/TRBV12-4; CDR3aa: CASRGQGVYTEAFF; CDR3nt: TGTGCCAGCAGGGGACAGGGGGTGTACACTGAAGCTTTCTTT
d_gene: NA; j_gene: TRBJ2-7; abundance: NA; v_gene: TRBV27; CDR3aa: CASSFLDSHYEQYF; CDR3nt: TGTGCCAGCAGTTTCCTTGACAGTCACTACGAGCAGTACTTC
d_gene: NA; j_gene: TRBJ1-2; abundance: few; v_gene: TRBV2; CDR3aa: CAARDGDYGYTF; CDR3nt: TGTGCCGCGAGGGACGGGGACTATGGCTACACCTTC
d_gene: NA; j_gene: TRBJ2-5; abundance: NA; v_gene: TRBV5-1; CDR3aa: CASSLSSGQMWETQYF; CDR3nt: TGCGCCAGCAGCTTGTCCTCGGGTCAGATGTGGGAGACCCAGTACTTC
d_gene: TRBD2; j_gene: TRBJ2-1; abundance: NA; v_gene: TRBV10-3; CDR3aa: CATGAGGPYNEQFF; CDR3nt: TGTGCCACCGGAGCGGGAGGGCCCTACAATGAGCAGTTCTTC
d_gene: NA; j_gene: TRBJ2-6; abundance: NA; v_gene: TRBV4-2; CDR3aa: CASSSRLGANVLTF; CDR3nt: TGTGCCAGCAGCTCAAGGCTTGGGGCCAACGTCCTGACTTTC
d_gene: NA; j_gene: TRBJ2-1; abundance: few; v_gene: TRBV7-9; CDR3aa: CASSRRDEGGIF; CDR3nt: TGTGCCAGCAGCCGACGCGACGAGGGGGGGATCTTC
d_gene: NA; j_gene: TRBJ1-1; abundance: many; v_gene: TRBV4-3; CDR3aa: CASSQTGSTGAFF; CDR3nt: TGCGCCAGCAGCCAGACCGGGTCCACCGGAGCTTTCTTT
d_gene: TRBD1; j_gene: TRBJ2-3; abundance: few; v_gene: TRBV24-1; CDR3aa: CATSDPRGNPSTDTQYF; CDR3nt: TGTGCCACCAGTGACCCCAGGGGGAACCCTAGCACAGATACGCAGTATTTT
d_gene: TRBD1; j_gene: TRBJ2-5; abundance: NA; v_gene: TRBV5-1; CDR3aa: CASSLEQGETQYF; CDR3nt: TGCGCCAGCAGCTTGGAACAGGGGGAGACCCAGTACTTC
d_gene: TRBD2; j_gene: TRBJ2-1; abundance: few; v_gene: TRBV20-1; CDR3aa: CSARAGGGVIYEQFF; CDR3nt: TGCAGTGCTAGAGCGGGGGGAGGGGTTATATATGAGCAGTTCTTC
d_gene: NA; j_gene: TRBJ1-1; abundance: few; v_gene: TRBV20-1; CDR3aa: CSASRQEDTEAFF; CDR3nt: TGCAGTGCTAGCCGACAGGAAGACACTGAAGCTTTCTTT
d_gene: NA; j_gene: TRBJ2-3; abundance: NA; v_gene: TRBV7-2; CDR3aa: CASTGIFADTQYF; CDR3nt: TGTGCCAGTACAGGGATTTTCGCAGATACGCAGTATTTT
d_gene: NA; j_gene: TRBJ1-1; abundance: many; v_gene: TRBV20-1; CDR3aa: CSARTNQNTEAFF; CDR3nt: TGCAGTGCTAGAACAAACCAGAACACTGAAGCTTTCTTT
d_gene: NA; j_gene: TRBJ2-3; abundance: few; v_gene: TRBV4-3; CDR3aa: CASSQDLSYPQYF; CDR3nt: TGCGCCAGCAGCCAAGATCTCTCTTACCCCCAGTATTTT
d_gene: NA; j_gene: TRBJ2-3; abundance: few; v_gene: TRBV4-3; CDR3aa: CASSPRRWNTQYF; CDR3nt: TGCGCCAGCAGCCCGAGGCGCTGGAATACGCAGTATTTT
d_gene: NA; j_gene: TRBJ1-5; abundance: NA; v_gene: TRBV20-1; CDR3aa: CSARDGGRSQPQHF; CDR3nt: TGCAGTGCTAGAGATGGCGGTCGGTCTCAGCCCCAGCATTTT
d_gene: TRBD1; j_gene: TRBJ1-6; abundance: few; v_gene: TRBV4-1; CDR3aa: CASSRAGTGDSPLHF; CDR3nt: TGCGCCAGCAGCCGAGCCGGGACAGGGGATTCACCCCTCCACTTT
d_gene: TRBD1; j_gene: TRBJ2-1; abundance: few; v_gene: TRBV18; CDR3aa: CASSPGTVNNEQFF; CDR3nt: TGTGCCAGCTCACCAGGGACAGTGAACAATGAGCAGTTCTTC
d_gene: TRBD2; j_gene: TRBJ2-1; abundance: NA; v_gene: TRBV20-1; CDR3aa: CTTGGRLFF; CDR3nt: TGCACCACGGGCGGGAGACTGTTCTTC
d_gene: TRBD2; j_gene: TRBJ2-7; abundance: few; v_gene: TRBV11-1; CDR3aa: CASSRRLAGTPYEQYF; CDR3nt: TGTGCCAGCAGCCGGAGACTAGCGGGTACCCCCTACGAGCAGTACTTC
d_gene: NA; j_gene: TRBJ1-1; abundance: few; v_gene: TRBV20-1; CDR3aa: CSAPHPPKNTEAFF; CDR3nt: TGCAGTGCCCCACACCCCCCAAAGAACACTGAAGCTTTCTTT
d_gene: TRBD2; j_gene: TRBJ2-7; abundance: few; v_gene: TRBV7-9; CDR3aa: CASSASGNSYEQYF; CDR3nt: TGTGCCAGCAGCGCTAGCGGGAACTCCTACGAGCAGTACTTC
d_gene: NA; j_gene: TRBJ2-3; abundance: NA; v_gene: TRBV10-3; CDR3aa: CATGSRTDTQYF; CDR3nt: TGTGCCACGGGGAGTCGCACAGATACGCAGTATTTT
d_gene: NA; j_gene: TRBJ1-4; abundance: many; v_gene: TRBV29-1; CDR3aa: CSAERLIMPRKLFF; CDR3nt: TGCAGCGCAGAACGCTTGATTATGCCCAGGAAACTGTTTTTT
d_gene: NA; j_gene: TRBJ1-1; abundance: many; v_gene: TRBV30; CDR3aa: CACTLSGTANFF; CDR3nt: TGTGCCTGTACACTTTCCGGGACCGCAAATTTCTTT
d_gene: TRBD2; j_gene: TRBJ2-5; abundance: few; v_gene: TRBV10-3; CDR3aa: CAISEASGKETQYF; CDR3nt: TGTGCCATCAGTGAGGCTAGCGGGAAGGAGACCCAGTACTTC
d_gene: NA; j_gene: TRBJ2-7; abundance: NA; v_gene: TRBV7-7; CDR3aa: CASSLERFHEQYF; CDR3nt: TGTGCTAGCAGCTTAGAACGGTTCCACGAGCAGTACTTC
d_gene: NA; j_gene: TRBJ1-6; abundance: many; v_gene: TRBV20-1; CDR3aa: CSAWTANIPNSPLHF; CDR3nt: TGCAGTGCTTGGACAGCGAACATCCCCAATTCACCCCTCCACTTT
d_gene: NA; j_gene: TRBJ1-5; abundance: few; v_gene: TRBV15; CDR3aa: CATSRLRVNQPQHF; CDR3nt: TGTGCCACCAGCCGGTTGCGGGTCAATCAGCCCCAGCATTTT
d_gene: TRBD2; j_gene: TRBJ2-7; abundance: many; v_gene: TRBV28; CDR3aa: CASSASGYEQYF; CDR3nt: TGTGCCTCCTCGGCTAGCGGGTACGAGCAGTACTTC
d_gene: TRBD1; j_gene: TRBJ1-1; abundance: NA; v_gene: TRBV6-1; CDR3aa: CASRTGTGNTEAFF; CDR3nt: TGTGCCAGCAGAACCGGGACAGGGAACACTGAAGCTTTCTTT
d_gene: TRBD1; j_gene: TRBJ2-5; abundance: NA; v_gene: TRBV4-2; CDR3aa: CASSQEDREETQYF; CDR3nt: TGTGCCAGCAGCCAAGAAGACAGGGAGGAGACCCAGTACTTC
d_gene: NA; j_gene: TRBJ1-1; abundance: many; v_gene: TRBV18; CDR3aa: CASSPGISNTEAFF; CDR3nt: TGTGCCAGCTCACCGGGGATTTCTAACACTGAAGCTTTCTTT
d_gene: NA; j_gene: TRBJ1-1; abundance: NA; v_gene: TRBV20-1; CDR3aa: CSASRQVATEAFF; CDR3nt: TGCAGTGCTAGTCGGCAGGTGGCCACTGAAGCTTTCTTT
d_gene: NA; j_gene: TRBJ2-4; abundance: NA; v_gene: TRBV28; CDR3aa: CASSLARLSRNIQYF; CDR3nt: TGTGCCAGCAGCTTGGCGAGATTATCAAGGAACATTCAGTACTTC
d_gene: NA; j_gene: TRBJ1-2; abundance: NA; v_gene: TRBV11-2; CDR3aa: CASSLERGTYGYTF; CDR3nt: TGTGCCAGCAGCTTAGAGAGGGGGACCTATGGCTACACCTTC
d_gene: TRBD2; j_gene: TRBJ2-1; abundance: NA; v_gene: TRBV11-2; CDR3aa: CASSLDSGGAWSYNEQFF; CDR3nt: TGTGCCAGCAGCTTAGATAGCGGGGGGGCTTGGTCCTACAATGAGCAGTTCTTC
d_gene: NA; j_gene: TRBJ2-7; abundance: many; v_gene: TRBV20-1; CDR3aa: CSARRATDYEQYF; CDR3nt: TGCAGTGCCCGGCGGGCAACTGACTACGAGCAGTACTTC
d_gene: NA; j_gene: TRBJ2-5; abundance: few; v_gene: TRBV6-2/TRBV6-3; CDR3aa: CASTPRGPQETQYF; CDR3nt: TGTGCCAGCACCCCGCGGGGCCCTCAAGAGACCCAGTACTTC
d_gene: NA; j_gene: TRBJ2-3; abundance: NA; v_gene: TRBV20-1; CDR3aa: CSARPLLGQPLTDTQYF; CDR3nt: TGCAGTGCTAGGCCCTTACTTGGACAGCCGCTCACAGATACGCAGTATTTT
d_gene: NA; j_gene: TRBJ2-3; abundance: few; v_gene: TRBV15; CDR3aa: CATSREFDLPTDTQYF; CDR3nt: TGTGCCACCAGCAGAGAATTTGACTTACCCACAGATACGCAGTATTTT
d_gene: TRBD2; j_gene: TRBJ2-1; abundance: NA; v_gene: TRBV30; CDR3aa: CAWSVGLAAFNEQFF; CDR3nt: TGTGCCTGGAGTGTAGGACTAGCGGCCTTCAATGAGCAGTTCTTC
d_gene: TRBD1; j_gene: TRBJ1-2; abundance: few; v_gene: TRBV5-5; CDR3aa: CASSRQGGNANYGYTF; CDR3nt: TGTGCCAGCAGCAGGCAGGGGGGGAATGCTAACTATGGCTACACCTTC
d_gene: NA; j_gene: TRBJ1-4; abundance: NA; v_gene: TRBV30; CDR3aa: CAWSPFLNEKLFF; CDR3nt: TGTGCCTGGAGTCCGTTCCTGAATGAAAAACTGTTTTTT
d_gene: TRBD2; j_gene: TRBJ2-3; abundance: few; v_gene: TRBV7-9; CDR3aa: CASSLKPTSGATDTQYF; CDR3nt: TGTGCCAGCAGCCTTAAACCAACTAGCGGGGCCACAGATACGCAGTATTTT
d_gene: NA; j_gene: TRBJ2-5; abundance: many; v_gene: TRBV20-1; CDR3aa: CSAAPGAISETQYF; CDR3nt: TGCAGTGCTGCCCCGGGGGCCATCTCAGAGACCCAGTACTTC
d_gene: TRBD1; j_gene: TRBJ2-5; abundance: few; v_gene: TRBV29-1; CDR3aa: CSVAPGGETQYF; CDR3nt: TGCAGCGTTGCGCCAGGGGGAGAGACCCAGTACTTC
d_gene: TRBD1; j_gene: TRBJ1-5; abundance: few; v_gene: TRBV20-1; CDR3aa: CSASGQGVSNQPQHF; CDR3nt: TGCAGTGCATCGGGACAGGGGGTAAGCAATCAGCCCCAGCATTTT
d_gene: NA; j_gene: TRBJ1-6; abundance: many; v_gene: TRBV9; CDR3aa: CASSVTGNSPLHF; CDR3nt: TGTGCCAGCAGCGTCACAGGGAATTCACCCCTCCACTTT
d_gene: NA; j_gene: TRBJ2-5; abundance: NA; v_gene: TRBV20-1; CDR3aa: CSAAPGAFQETQYF; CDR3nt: TGCAGTGCTGCCCCAGGGGCTTTCCAAGAGACCCAGTACTTC
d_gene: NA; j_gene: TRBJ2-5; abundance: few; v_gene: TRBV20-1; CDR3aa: CSARDRGTANQETQYF; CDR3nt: TGCAGTGCTAGAGATCGCGGGACAGCTAACCAAGAGACCCAGTACTTC
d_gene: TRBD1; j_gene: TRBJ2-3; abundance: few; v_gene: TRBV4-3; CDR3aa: CASSLGTGGVLAGIDTQYF; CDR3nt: TGCGCCAGCAGCCTAGGGACAGGGGGGGTCCTAGCGGGAATAGATACGCAGTATTTT
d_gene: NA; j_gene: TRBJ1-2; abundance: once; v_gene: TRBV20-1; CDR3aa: CSAMPLGDGYTF; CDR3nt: TGCAGTGCCATGCCCCTAGGGGATGGCTACACCTTC
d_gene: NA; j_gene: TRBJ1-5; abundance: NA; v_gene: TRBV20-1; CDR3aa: CSARVQGGNQPQHF; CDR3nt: TGCAGTGCTAGAGTACAGGGCGGCAATCAGCCCCAGCATTTT